This T cell receptor (beta chain) was captured in a study of response to subunit inactivated influenza vaccine. Overall study findings and caveats: Each seasonal influenza vaccination recruits few new T cells, the authors suggested.

As to this clonotype: Its antigen is not known.

Via MiXCR, TCRdb re-called the RT-PCR reads, giving one row per CDR3 protein. The sample lists fewer than 750,000 distinct CDR3 sequences; 12% to 15% were seen once. The sample here was PBMCs from blood, taken roughly 12 days after vaccination. The receptor's source is a man over 45 who received an inactivated influenza vaccine.

CDR3 loop: CASSQYQGLTEAFF. DNA of the CDR3: TGCGCCAGCAGCCAATACCAGGGTCTTACTGAAGCTTTCTTT. The rearrangement joins TRBV4-3 to TRBJ1-1; D possibly corresponds to TRBD1 (5 bases). Trimming shortened V by 2 bases and J by 5 bases, and 12 bases separated the two germline ends. The CDR3 consists of 14 residues. CDR1 and CDR2 (germline): LGHNA, YSLEER.